These 20 T cell receptor beta chains originate from one sample sequenced in a study of blood T cell repertoires in COVID-19. Measured with immunoSEQ multiplex PCR; TCRdb has only the in-frame clones, and not every one. Of more than 250,000 clones detected, more than 85% appear once; the ten largest clones hold under 20%. The sample taken for sequencing was PBMCs or T cells enriched from blood (not recorded which). These receptors were obtained from a woman in her thirties who had recovered from COVID-19.

The chain combines TRBV21-1 with TRBJ1-5; no DNA check was done on the table's D call, TRBD1. TRBV21-1 counts as a pseudogene. The CDR3 is made up of 17 amino acids. CDR3 DNA sequence: TGTGCCAGCAGCCTACCCTCAGGGGCACTAAGCAATCAGCCCCAGCATTTT. Translated, it gives CASSLPSGALSNQPQHF.

J is TRBJ2-1 and V is TRBV6-5, with 7 nucleotides matching TRBD1. This CDR3 has 13 residues. The germline CDR1 and CDR2 sequences are MNHEY and SVGAGI. Trimming cost V 6 bases and J 4 bases; bases outside gene matches: 3. The CDR3: CASSYRGYNEQFF. The CDR3 DNA is TGTGCCAGCAGCTACAGGGGATACAATGAGCAGTTCTTC.

The V call is TRBV6-2 or TRBV6-3, the J call TRBJ1-6, with D perhaps matching TRBD1 (5 bases). Trimming removed 2 bases at V and 8 bases at J, with 13 bases between. This CDR3 spans 15 amino acids. Germline lookup yields CDR1 MNHEY and CDR2 SVGEGT. The CDR3 DNA is TGTGCCAGCAGTTACGCGGGACTTTGGGATTCACCCCTCCACTTT. Translated, it gives CASSYAGLWDSPLHF.

This sequence joins TRBV29-1 and TRBJ2-3, with a tentative D call TRBD1 (6 bases). V shed 6 bases and J shed 6 bases, with 28 bases lying between them. From germline, CDR1 is SQVTM and CDR2 ANQGSEA. The CDR3 length is 17 residues. CDR3: CSVQKTVDRYARDTQYF. DNA of the CDR3: TGCAGCGTCCAAAAAACCGTCGACAGGTACGCTCGCGATACGCAGTATTTT.

V is TRBV5-1 and J is TRBJ2-3; D call uncertain. The germline V and J ends were trimmed by 0 bases and 2 bases, with 7 bases remaining between them. This CDR3 has 14 amino acids. Germline CDR1 is SGHRS and CDR2 is YFSETQ. The CDR3 DNA sequence: TGCGCCAGCAGCTTGGGGCAGAACACAGATACGCAGTATTTT. It codes for CASSLGQNTDTQYF.

The V gene is TRBV6-1, the J gene TRBJ2-5, with a weak D call TRBD1 (6 bases). Germline V lookup: CDR1 MNHNS, CDR2 SASEGT. The CDR3 length is 15 residues. The V end lost 0 bases, the J end lost 4 bases, and 12 bases lay between the germline ends. CDR3 nucleotide sequence: TGTGCCAGCAGTGAAGCGCAGGGGACGGGAGAGACCCAGTACTTC. Its protein product is CASSEAQGTGETQYF.

V is TRBV7-2 and J is TRBJ2-5; TRBD2 matches at 12 bases. Looked up from germline, CDR1 is SGHTA and CDR2 is FQGNSA. The V and J ends lost 5 bases and 5 bases, in that order; junction bases with no gene match: 9. The CDR3 is made up of 16 amino acids. CDR3 protein: CASSPRLAGALETQYF. CDR3 in DNA: TGTGCCAGCAGCCCCCGACTAGCGGGGGCCTTGGAGACCCAGTACTTC.

Of note for this clone: This CDR3 is also generated by other DNA sequences in the sample. This chain joins TRBV28 and TRBJ2-7; tentative D call: TRBD2 (6 bases). CDR1 MDHEN and CDR2 SYDVKM come from the germline V gene. CDR3 length equals 14 residues. V was pared by 4 bases and J by 2 bases, with 12 bases between. CDR3 loop: CASSSGTPPYEQYF. The CDR3 coding sequence is TGTGCCAGCAGTTCCGGGACTCCACCCTACGAGCAGTACTTC. Full variable domain (outside the CDR3, taken from reference TRBV28 and TRBJ2-7): DVKVTQSSRYLVKRTGEKVFLECVQDMDHENMFWYRQDPGLGLRLIYFSYDVKMKEKGDIPEGYSVSREKKERFSLILESASTNQTSMYLCASSSGTPPYEQYFGPGTRLTVT.

This clone has only one observation. V and J are TRBV2 and TRBJ2-7; 7 bases are shared with TRBD2. Unmatched junction bases numbered 4, after V lost 7 bases and J lost 4 bases. Per germline, CDR1 SNHLY and CDR2 FYNNEI. The CDR3 totals 12 residues. CDR3 sequence (DNA): TGTGCCAGCACCAGACTAGCTTACGAGCAGTACTTC. This codes for CASTRLAYEQYF. Full variable domain (remainder filled in from reference TRBV2 and TRBJ2-7): EPEVTQTPSHQVTQMGQEVILRCVPISNHLYFYWYRQILGQKVEFLVSFYNNEISEKSEIFDDQFSVERPDGSNFTLKIRSTKLEDSAMYFCASTRLAYEQYFGPGTRLTVT.

The rearrangement joins TRBV7-8 to TRBJ2-1, with unresolved D. The length of the CDR3 is 12 residues. V shed 5 bases and J shed 2 bases, with 4 bases lying between them. Germline V gene lookup returns CDR1 SGHVS and CDR2 FQNEAQ. CDR3 DNA sequence: TGTGCCAGCAGCCCAACCTACAATGAGCAGTTCTTC. Translation: CASSPTYNEQFF. The full variable domain, rest sourced from reference TRBV7-8 and TRBJ2-1, is GAGVSQSPRYKVAKRGQDVALRCDPISGHVSLFWYQQALGQGPEFLTYFQNEAQLDKSGLPSDRFFAERPEGSVSTLKIQRTQQEDSAVYLCASSPTYNEQFFGPGTRLTVL.

The chain links TRBV9 to TRBJ1-2, with D hard to call. The CDR3 is made up of 15 amino acids. Germline V gene sequence: CDR1 SGDLS, CDR2 YYNGEE. V lost 0 bases and J lost 4, with 13 bases in between. CDR3 bases: TGTGCCAGCAGCGTAGGGGCGAGCCCGACCTATGGCTACACCTTC. This translates into CASSVGASPTYGYTF. The full variable domain, its missing parts supplied by reference TRBV9 and TRBJ1-2, is DSGVTQTPKHLITATGQRVTLRCSPRSGDLSVYWYQQSLDQGLQFLIQYYNGEERAKGNILERFSAQQFPDLHSELNLSSLELGDSALYFCASSVGASPTYGYTFGSGTRLTVV.

The V gene is TRBV7-9, the J gene TRBJ2-1, with 13 bases identical to TRBD2. The V gene end was trimmed by 3 bases and the J gene end by 6 bases; junction bases not matched to a gene: 5. CDR3 size: 16 residues. Germline CDR1 SEHNR, CDR2 FQNEAQ (reference sequence). In nucleotides, the CDR3 is TGTGCCAGCAGCTTTCCCGGACTAGCGGGAGTCAATGAGCAGTTCTTC. As protein: CASSFPGLAGVNEQFF.

There are a few counts of this clone. The V and J genes are TRBV15 and TRBJ2-7; maybe TRBD1 (5 bases). The CDR3 length is 14 residues. The V end was cut by 4 bases, the J end by 3 bases, with 13 bases between. CDR1 and CDR2 from the germline V gene are LNHNV and YYDKDF (reference sequence). CDR3 sequence reads: CATSIGVAVYEQYF. The CDR3 region has the DNA TGTGCCACCAGCATAGGGGTCGCGGTCTACGAGCAGTACTTC.

The chain uses TRBV5-4 and TRBJ1-2; possible D gene TRBD1, 6 bases. Germline V gene data show CDR1 as SGHNT and CDR2 as YYREEE (reference sequence). The length of the CDR3 is 16 residues. The V end was cut by 1 base, the J end by 7 bases, with 20 bases between. The CDR3 is CASSLLGTQTEGGYTF. The CDR3 DNA sequence: TGTGCCAGCAGCTTGCTCGGGACACAAACAGAGGGTGGCTACACCTTC.

The V gene is TRBV28, the J gene TRBJ1-6; 9 nucleotides match TRBD1. CDR3 length equals 15 residues. The V gene's germline CDR1 is MDHEN and CDR2 SYDVKM. After removal of 2 bases from V and 10 bases from J, the junction contained 6 bases not matched to a gene. CDR3 protein: CASSLIGQGSSPLHF. The CDR3 DNA reads TGTGCCAGCAGTTTAATCGGACAGGGGTCCTCACCCCTCCACTTT.

The CDR3 spells CASSTGTSSEQYF. In DNA form, the CDR3 reads TGCGCCAGCAGCACCGGGACTAGCAGCGAGCAGTACTTC. V is TRBV5-1 and J is TRBJ2-7; 9 bases are shared with TRBD2. CDR3 size: 13 residues. Trimming cost V 4 bases and J 6 bases; bases outside gene matches: 5. The V gene's germline CDR1 is SGHRS and CDR2 YFSETQ.

This rearrangement joins TRBV7-2 to TRBJ1-4, with D possibly matching TRBD1 (5 bases). V lost 1 base to trimming and J lost 7 bases, with 13 bases between them. Per the germline V gene, CDR1 is SGHTA and CDR2 is FQGNSA. The CDR3 runs to 15 residues. The CDR3 protein is CASSLVSRVGEKLFF. The CDR3 nucleotides read TGTGCCAGCAGCTTAGTTAGCAGGGTGGGTGAAAAACTGTTTTTT. Combining the CDR3 with reference TRBV7-2 and TRBJ1-4 gives the whole variable domain GAGVSQSPSNKVTEKGKDVELRCDPISGHTALYWYRQSLGQGLEFLIYFQGNSAPDKSGLPSDRFSAERTGGSVSTLTIQRTQQEDSAVYLCASSLVSRVGEKLFFGSGTQLSVL.

The CDR3 DNA is TGTGCCACCAGTGATGCCGGGGACTACGAGCAGTACTTC. This encodes CATSDAGDYEQYF. The V and J genes are TRBV24-1 and TRBJ2-7, with D perhaps matching TRBD2 (5 bases). This CDR3 comprises 13 residues. Germline CDR1 KGHDR, CDR2 SFDVKD. The V end was cut by 3 bases, the J end by 3 bases, with 8 bases between.

V is TRBV19 and J is TRBJ2-7; D might be TRBD2 (5 bases). Germline V gene sequence: CDR1 LNHDA, CDR2 SQIVND (reference sequence). CDR3 length: 12 amino acids. The ends were cut back, 6 bases at V and 0 bases at J, with 6 bases in the middle. The CDR3 bases are TGTGCCAGTAGCGGGATCTCCTACGAGCAGTACTTC. This gives the protein CASSGISYEQYF.

This chain joins TRBV7-4 and TRBJ1-2; no definite D call. The CDR3 sequence is 15 residues long. Germline assignment: CDR1 SGHVT and CDR2 SQSDAQ. V dropped 2 bases and J dropped 7 bases, with 17 bases sitting between them. This chain's CDR3 is CASSLLRFLTFGYTF. The DNA for the CDR3 is TGTGCCAGCAGCTTACTCCGTTTTCTTACTTTTGGCTACACCTTC.